These 9 T cell receptor beta chains were all obtained from the same sample, sequenced in a study of OX40 agonist ivuxolimab in advanced cancers. The data were produced by immunoSEQ multiplex PCR, yet TCRdb's version contains in-frame clones alone and is incomplete. In the table there are some 130,000 clones, more than 80% of which are singletons. The source material was CD4+ or CD8+ T cells sorted from blood, sampled in a trial of the OX40 agonist ivuxolimab. The receptors were sampled from an adult with an advanced solid tumor such as melanoma, head and neck, liver or kidney cancer.

This rearrangement joins TRBV28 to TRBJ2-5, with 7 bases matching TRBD2. V dropped 5 bases and J dropped 4; count of bases not matched to a gene: 10. In germline, CDR1 is MDHEN, CDR2 SYDVKM. The CDR3 sequence is 15 residues long. The CDR3 coding sequence is TGTGCCAGCAGTGACCGGTCAGGGAGGGCAGAGACCCAGTACTTC. The encoded protein is CASSDRSGRAETQYF.

The chain uses TRBV6-1 and TRBJ2-7; no firm D call. The V and J ends lost 5 bases and 7 bases respectively, with 15 bases between them. The germline CDR1 and CDR2 sequences are MNHNS and SASEGT. The CDR3 has 13 residues. CDR3 in amino acids: CASSKQTPGEQYF. CDR3 sequence (DNA): TGTGCCAGCAGTAAGCAGACGCCTGGGGAGCAGTACTTC.

V and J are TRBV25-1 and TRBJ1-6; tentatively, D is TRBD1 (6 bases). The CDR3 runs 13 residues. Germline V gene data show CDR1 as MGHDK and CDR2 as SYGVNS. Trimming took 3 bases from V and 13 from J, leaving 13 bases between them. The CDR3 loop is CASSEGAPSPLHF. Written as DNA, the CDR3 is TGTGCCAGCAGTGAGGGGGCCCCGAGCCCCCTCCACTTT. The complete variable domain, with remaining parts taken from reference TRBV25-1 and TRBJ1-6, reads EADIYQTPRYLVIGTGKKITLECSQTMGHDKMYWYQQDPGMELHLIHYSYGVNSTEKGDLSSESTVSRIRTEHFPLTLESARPSHTSQYLCASSEGAPSPLHFGNGTRLTVT.

Notes on this clone: One end of the junction fails to match germline, which may point to a read error. The chain combines TRBV7-9 with TRBJ1-1; the D gene is possibly TRBD1 (6 bases). The CDR3 loop spans 13 amino acids. CDR1 is SEHNR, CDR2 FQNEAQ, per germline (reference sequence). CDR3 sequence (DNA): TGTGCCAGCAGCCTCGGACAGAACATTGAAGCTTTCTTT. Amino acid sequence: CASSLGQNIEAFF.

The V call is TRBV28, the J call TRBJ2-7; possible D gene TRBD1, 6 bases. The CDR3 is made up of 13 amino acids. Germline CDR1 MDHEN, CDR2 SYDVKM. Trimming shortened V by 3 bases and J by 4 bases, and 10 bases separated the two germline ends. The CDR3 is CASSLSGEYEQYF. In DNA, the CDR3 is TGTGCCAGCAGTTTGTCAGGGGAGTACGAGCAGTACTTC.

The rearrangement joins TRBV28 to TRBJ2-7; D is uncertain. Trimming removed 5 bases at V and 2 bases at J, with 13 bases between. CDR3 size: 14 residues. Germline V gene data show CDR1 as MDHEN and CDR2 as SYDVKM. CDR3 DNA: TGTGCCAGCAGTACCGGGCCCCGGGCCTACGAGCAGTACTTC. Its protein is CASSTGPRAYEQYF.

The rearrangement uses TRBV27 and TRBJ2-2; TRBD2 might be the D (6 bases). This CDR3 is 18 amino acids long. Germline assignment: CDR1 MNHEY and CDR2 SMNVEV (reference sequence). Trimming removed 2 bases from V and 3 bases from J, with 19 bases in between. The CDR3 DNA reads TGTGCCAGCAGTTTAGAGGGCCTGACTAGGGGATACACCGGGGAGCTGTTTTTT. It translates to CASSLEGLTRGYTGELFF.

V is TRBV11-1 and J is TRBJ1-5; no definite D call. Germline CDR1 reads SGHAT; CDR2 reads FQDESV (reference sequence). The V gene lost 2 bases and the J gene lost 3 bases, with 5 bases spanning the gap. The CDR3 contains 13 residues. CDR3 sequence: CASSLNINQPQHF. The DNA for the CDR3 is TGTGCCAGCAGCTTAAATATCAATCAGCCCCAGCATTTT.

This clone was detected a few times. The chain recombines TRBV6-5 with TRBJ1-5, with no clear D. In germline, CDR1 is MNHEY, CDR2 SVGAGI. This CDR3 is built from 14 residues. V was shortened by 7 bases and J by 4 bases, with 14 bases between the two germline ends. CDR3 nucleotides: TGTGCCAGCAAGGAGGCGGGGAGGAATCAGCCCCAGCATTTT. As protein: CASKEAGRNQPQHF.